This T cell receptor (beta chain) was found in a study of T cells in Graves' hyperthyroidism and ophthalmopathy (dated by TCRdb to about 2019). Some background on the complete study: Peripheral blood was sampled at the time of initial diagnosis, prior to any treatment. A discovery cohort of 95 to 100 patients, 43 with Graves' ophthalmopathy and 55 to 60 with stable Graves' hyperthyroidism, was used to find distinguishing TCR V-J signatures. An independent validation cohort of under 20 hyperthyroidism patients and 15 or so patients who later progressed to ophthalmopathy tested prospective prediction of ophthalmopathy. The 90 or so discovery patients were randomly split 7:3 into training and test sets. The study also compared thyroid tissue and blood T-cell repertoires from five or six Graves' hyperthyroidism patients. Once sampling was done, hyperthyroidism patients were given methimazole at a starting dose of 30 mg daily, whereas ophthalmopathy patients were given high-dose intravenous methylprednisolone. TCR Vbeta CDR3 sequencing of 130 to 150 peripheral blood samples (43 ophthalmopathy, 75 hyperthyroidism and approximately 17 progressor patients) is reported in the paper. The paper's findings and limits, for the study overall: In validation, the model predicted progression to ophthalmopathy a median of 6.5 months before onset, with approximately 68% sensitivity and almost 75% specificity. No statistical method was used to set the sample size in advance, and investigators knew the group allocation. Ophthalmopathy was separated from stable hyperthyroidism by a 13 V-J signature model, with approximately 89% sensitivity and roughly 81% specificity obtained in cross-validation and 80%/75% obtained in testing. Blood samples also contained most of the expanded thyroid clonotypes (frequency above 0.001), which suggests that blood repertoires may reflect thyroid immune responses.

Notes on this clonotype: What this receptor recognizes is not known. Per-base quality was not reported, and no clone a single base away is much larger than it.

The CDR3 holds 13 amino acids from the cysteine to the phenylalanine. The only DNA kept is the CDR3, 39 bases in frame from the first base. V gives up 2 bases and J gives up 7 bases, and the segment between their germline ends measures 11 bases. The germline V gene provides CDR1 ENHRY and CDR2 SYGVKD. Graves' hyperthyroidism was defined as stable when no progression to ophthalmopathy occurred over 18 months of follow-up. Hyperthyroidism patients were newly diagnosed, with disease duration under 2 months, and aged 18 to 65 years. Any patient with an uncontrolled infection, another autoimmune disease, pregnancy or lactation was excluded. Diagnoses were established on the basis of clinical symptoms, serum thyroxine and TRAb, thyroid ultrasound, and orbital computed tomography. Ficoll-Paque density gradient centrifugation was used to isolate PBMCs from about 9.4 ml of fresh peripheral blood. Trizol reagent was used to extract total RNA, and RNA quality was then checked on an Agilent 2100 Bioanalyzer.

The TCR beta CDR3 regions were amplified from RNA transcripts. The first round of RT-PCR for the TCR CDR3 was performed with the HTBI primer set and the Qiagen OneStep RT-PCR kit. The libraries were constructed in a second round of multiplex PCR and then size-selected and purified. Libraries were sequenced paired-end with 100 bp reads on an Illumina HiSeq2000. On the study's bioinformatics: SOAPnuke was used to process the raw data, removing reads that contained adapters or uncalled bases, had a mean Phred below 15, or lacked an exact match to the constant primer or identifier. COPE v1.2.5 was used to merge the high-quality paired reads, and each unique nucleotide sequence was defined as a clonotype. MiTCR v1.1 was used to align the clonotypes against IMGT TRBV, TRBD and TRBJ reference segments. Only V-J combinations with frequency above 0.0001, covering roughly 99% of repertoires, were analysed. A TCS score was defined as the ratio between F50 (clonal expansion) and ExV (chaos), using BLOSUM62-based TCRdist between CDR3 peptides within each V-J. Welch's t-statistics and random forest reduced around 550 V-J features to 13, which were used in a naive Bayes classifier (R e1071). The similarity between thyroid and blood repertoires was quantified using the Morisita-Horn index. TCRdb's own reprocessing of the public reads used fastp at Q25 and MiXCR and kept productive beta chains. Each record represents a unique CDR3 protein, reported with the most common genes and DNA among its rows. It is TCRdb's table, rather than the study itself, that gives the V and J calls and clone size. A total of some 800,000 distinct CDR3 sequences appear in this sample, 38% of them only once. The ten largest clones capture more than 7% of the sample.

The sequence came from a man in his late teens or twenties with Graves' hyperthyroidism. Recombination linked TRBV10-3 to TRBJ1-2, with no confident D gene call. The specimen was blood. The base sequence is TGTGCCATCAGTGAGGGAACGGGAGTTGGCTACACCTTC. It specifies CAISEGTGVGYTF.